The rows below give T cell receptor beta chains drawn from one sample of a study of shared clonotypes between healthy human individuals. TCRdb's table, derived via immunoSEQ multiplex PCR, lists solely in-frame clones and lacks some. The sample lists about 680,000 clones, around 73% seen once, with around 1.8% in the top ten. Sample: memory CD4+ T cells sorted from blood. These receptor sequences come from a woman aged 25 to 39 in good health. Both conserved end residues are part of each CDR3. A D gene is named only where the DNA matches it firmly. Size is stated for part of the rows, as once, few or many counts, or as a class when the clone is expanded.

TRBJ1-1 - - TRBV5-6 CASSFGGLKANTEAFF TGTGCCAGCAGCTTTGGGGGGCTGAAGGCGAACACTGAAGCTTTCTTT
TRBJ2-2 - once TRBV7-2 CASSFNYLNTGELFF TGTGCCAGCAGCTTTAATTACTTGAACACCGGGGAGCTGTTTTTT
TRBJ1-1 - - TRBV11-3 CASSVNRETEAFF TGTGCCAGCAGCGTGAACAGGGAAACTGAAGCTTTCTTT
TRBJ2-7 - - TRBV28 CASSIWGREQYF TGTGCCAGCAGTATTTGGGGGCGGGAGCAGTACTTC
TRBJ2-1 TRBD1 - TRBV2 CASSETGIFINEQFF TGTGCCAGCAGTGAGACAGGGATTTTTATAAATGAGCAGTTCTTC
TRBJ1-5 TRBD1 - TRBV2 CASRGQQNQPQHF TGTGCCAGCCGGGGACAGCAAAATCAGCCCCAGCATTTT
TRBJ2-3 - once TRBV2 CATTPGDTDTQYF TGTGCCACCACCCCGGGGGACACAGATACGCAGTATTTT
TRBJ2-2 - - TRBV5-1 CASSPSGFTGELFF TGCGCCAGCAGTCCCAGCGGATTCACCGGGGAGCTGTTTTTT
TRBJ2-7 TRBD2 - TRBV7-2 CASSSGLAGSYEQYF TGTGCCAGCAGCTCAGGACTAGCGGGCTCCTACGAGCAGTACTTC
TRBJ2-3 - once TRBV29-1 CSAPGDPSTTDTQYF TGCAGCGCCCCGGGAGACCCCAGTACAACAGATACGCAGTATTTT
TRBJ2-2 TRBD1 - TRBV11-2 CASRRRDRVDTGELFF TGTGCCAGCAGACGCCGGGACAGGGTTGACACCGGGGAGCTGTTTTTT
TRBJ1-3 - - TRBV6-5 CASSFAQVAGNTIYF TGTGCCAGCAGTTTCGCGCAGGTCGCTGGAAACACCATATATTTT
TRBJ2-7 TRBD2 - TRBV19 CASSPRGTSGEQYF TGTGCCAGTAGTCCTAGGGGGACTAGCGGGGAGCAGTACTTC
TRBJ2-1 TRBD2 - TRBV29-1 CSVEGSSGRLYNEQFF TGCAGCGTTGAAGGCTCTAGCGGGAGGCTCTACAATGAGCAGTTCTTC
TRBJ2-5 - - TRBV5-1 CASSLAARVEETQYF TGCGCCAGCAGCTTGGCCGCCAGGGTGGAGGAGACCCAGTACTTC
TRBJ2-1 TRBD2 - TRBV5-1 CASSLGLAGGRQEYNEQFF TGCGCCAGCAGCTTGGGGCTAGCGGGAGGGCGCCAGGAGTACAATGAGCAGTTCTTC
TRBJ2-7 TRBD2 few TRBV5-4 CASSTGLAGGNYEQYF TGTGCCAGCAGCACCGGACTAGCGGGAGGAAACTACGAGCAGTACTTC
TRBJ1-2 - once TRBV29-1 CSVASGSYGYTF TGCAGCGTGGCGAGCGGTTCCTATGGCTACACCTTC
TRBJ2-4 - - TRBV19 CASSLGAAGAKNIQYF TGTGCCAGTAGCCTGGGGGCTGCGGGGGCCAAAAACATTCAGTACTTC
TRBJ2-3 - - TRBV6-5 CASSYMEGGTDTQYF TGTGCCAGCAGTTACATGGAAGGCGGCACAGATACGCAGTATTTT
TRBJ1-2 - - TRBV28 CASTLGQSSNYGYTF TGTGCCAGCACCCTGGGGCAGAGCAGTAACTATGGCTACACCTTC
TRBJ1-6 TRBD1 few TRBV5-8 CASPNGQGEFSPLHF TGTGCCAGCCCGAATGGACAGGGGGAATTTTCACCCCTCCACTTT
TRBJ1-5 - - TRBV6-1 CASSEVRVSNQPQHF TGTGCCAGCAGTGAAGTCCGGGTCTCTAATCAGCCCCAGCATTTT
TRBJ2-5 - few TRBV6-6 CASSSGHLREQYF TGTGCCAGCAGTTCGGGACACCTTCGAGAGCAGTACTTC
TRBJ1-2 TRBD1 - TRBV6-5 CASSYGGTGSGYTF TGTGCCAGCAGTTACGGAGGGACAGGGTCTGGCTACACCTTC
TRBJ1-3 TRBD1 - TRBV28 CASRGVTGAGNTIYF TGTGCCAGCAGGGGCGTGACAGGGGCCGGAAACACCATATATTTT
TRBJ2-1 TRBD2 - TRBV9 CASSVSGRNYNEQFF TGTGCCAGCAGCGTTAGCGGGAGGAACTACAATGAGCAGTTCTTC
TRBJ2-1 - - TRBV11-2 CASSSGREQFF TGTGCCAGCAGCTCCGGACGGGAGCAGTTCTTC
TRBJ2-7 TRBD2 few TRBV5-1 CASSPPKTSGTNEQYF TGCGCCAGCAGCCCACCCAAAACTAGCGGGACGAACGAGCAGTACTTC
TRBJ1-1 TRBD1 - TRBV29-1 CSVEALQDRGNTEAFF TGCAGCGTTGAAGCCCTTCAGGACAGGGGAAACACTGAAGCTTTCTTT
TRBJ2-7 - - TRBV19 CASSRLAEPRGEQYF TGTGCCAGTAGCAGATTAGCGGAGCCGCGTGGCGAGCAGTACTTC
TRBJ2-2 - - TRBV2 CARNRDQNTGELFF TGTGCCAGGAACCGGGACCAGAACACCGGGGAGCTGTTTTTT
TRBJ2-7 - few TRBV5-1 CASSLAHPRDEQYF TGCGCCAGCAGCTTGGCTCACCCTCGGGACGAGCAGTACTTC
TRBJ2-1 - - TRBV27 CASASSVSSYNEQFF TGTGCCAGCGCCTCTAGCGTCAGCTCCTACAATGAGCAGTTCTTC
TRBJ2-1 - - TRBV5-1 CASSLAGHGSYNEQFF TGCGCCAGCAGCTTGGCTGGACACGGCTCCTACAATGAGCAGTTCTTC
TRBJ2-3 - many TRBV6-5 CASSLSGPTDTQYF TGTGCCAGCAGTCTCTCCGGACCCACAGATACGCAGTATTTT
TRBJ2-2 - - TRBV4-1 CASSQEPPSSHYTGELFF TGCGCCAGCAGCCAAGAACCCCCGAGCAGCCATTACACCGGGGAGCTGTTTTTT
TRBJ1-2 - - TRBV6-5 CASSSSWTGGYTF TGTGCCAGCAGCTCGTCATGGACGGGCGGCTACACCTTC
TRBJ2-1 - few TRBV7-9 CASSPRGNSYNEQFF TGTGCCAGCAGCCCGCGCGGGAACTCCTACAATGAGCAGTTCTTC
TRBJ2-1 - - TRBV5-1 CASSPMMGGIYNEQFF TGCGCCAGCAGCCCGATGATGGGCGGGATTTACAATGAGCAGTTCTTC
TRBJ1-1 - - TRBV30 CAWTMGRGTEAFF TGTGCCTGGACAATGGGGCGAGGGACTGAAGCTTTCTTT
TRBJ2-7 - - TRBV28 CASSSQGGEQYF TGTGCCAGCAGTTCCCAAGGGGGGGAGCAGTACTTC